This T cell receptor beta chain was profiled in a study of control samples from healthy donors and cancer patients. Produced via immunoSEQ multiplex PCR; TCRdb's table is partial and in-frame only. The sample holds 140,000 or so clones, about 93% seen once. The CDR3 is 14 residues long. Germline CDR1 reads SGDLS; CDR2 reads YYNGEE. V was trimmed by 0 bases and J by 2 bases, leaving 7 bases between them. Sequenced material: PBMCs. The chain links TRBV9 to TRBJ2-3; D gene unclear. The receptor comes from a man between 60 and 70 years old with colorectal cancer. For the CDR3, the DNA is TGTGCCAGCAGCGTAGCCCCTAACACAGATACGCAGTATTTT. Protein: CASSVAPNTDTQYF.